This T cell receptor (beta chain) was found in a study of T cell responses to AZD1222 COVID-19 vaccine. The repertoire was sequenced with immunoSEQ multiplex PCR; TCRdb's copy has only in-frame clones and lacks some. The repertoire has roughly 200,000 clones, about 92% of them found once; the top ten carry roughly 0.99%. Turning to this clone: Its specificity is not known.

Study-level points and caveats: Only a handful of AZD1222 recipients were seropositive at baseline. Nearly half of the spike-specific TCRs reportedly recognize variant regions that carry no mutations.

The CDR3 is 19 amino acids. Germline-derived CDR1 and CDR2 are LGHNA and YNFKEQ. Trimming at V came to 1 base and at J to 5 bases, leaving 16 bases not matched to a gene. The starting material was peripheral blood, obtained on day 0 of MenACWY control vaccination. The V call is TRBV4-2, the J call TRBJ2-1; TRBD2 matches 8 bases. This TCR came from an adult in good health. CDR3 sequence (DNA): TGTGCCAGCAGCCAAGGGCTCTCTTTAGCGGGGCCTGGGGACAATGAGCAGTTCTTC. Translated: CASSQGLSLAGPGDNEQFF.